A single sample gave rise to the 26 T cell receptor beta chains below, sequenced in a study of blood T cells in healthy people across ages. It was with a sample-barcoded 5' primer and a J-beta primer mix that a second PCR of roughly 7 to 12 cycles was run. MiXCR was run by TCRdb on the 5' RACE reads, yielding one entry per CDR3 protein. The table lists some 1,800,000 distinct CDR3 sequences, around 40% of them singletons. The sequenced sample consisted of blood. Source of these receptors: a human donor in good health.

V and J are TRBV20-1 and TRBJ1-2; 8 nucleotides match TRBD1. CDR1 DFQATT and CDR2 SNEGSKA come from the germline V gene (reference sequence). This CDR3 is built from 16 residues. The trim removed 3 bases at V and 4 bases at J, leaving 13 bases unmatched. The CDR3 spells CSASVADRDGSYGYTF. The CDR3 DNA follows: TGCAGTGCTAGCGTAGCGGACAGGGATGGTAGCTATGGCTACACCTTC.

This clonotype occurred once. The CDR3 coding sequence is TGTGCCAGCAGTTCCCCCGTACAGGGGGAAAGCGAGCAGTACTTC. This sequence encodes CASSSPVQGESEQYF. The chain couples TRBV28 to TRBJ2-5; 8 nucleotides align to TRBD1. The DNA end favors TRBJ2-7, so the J call may be wrong. The CDR3 is made up of 15 amino acids. The germline gives CDR1 MDHEN, CDR2 SYDVKM.

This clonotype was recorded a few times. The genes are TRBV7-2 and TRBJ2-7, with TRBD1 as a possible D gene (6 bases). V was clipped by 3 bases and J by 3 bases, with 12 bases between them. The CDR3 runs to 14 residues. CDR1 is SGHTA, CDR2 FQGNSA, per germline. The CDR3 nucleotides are TGTGCCAGCAGCTTCAACCGGGACAACTACGAGCAGTACTTC. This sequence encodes CASSFNRDNYEQYF.

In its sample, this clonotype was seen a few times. CDR3 sequence: CASSQVGVYEQYF. The CDR3 nucleotides are TGTGCCAGCAGCCAAGTAGGAGTCTACGAGCAGTACTTC. V gene TRBV3-1 combines with J gene TRBJ2-7; D ambiguous. This CDR3 comprises 13 residues. Germline V gene lookup returns CDR1 LGHDT and CDR2 YNNKEL (reference sequence). V gave up 1 base and J gave up 3 bases, with 7 bases separating them.

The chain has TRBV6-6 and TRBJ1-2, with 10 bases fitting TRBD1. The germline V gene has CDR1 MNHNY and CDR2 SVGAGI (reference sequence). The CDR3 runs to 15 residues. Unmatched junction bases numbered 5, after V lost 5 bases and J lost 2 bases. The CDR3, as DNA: TGTGCCAGCAGTCCTTTGGGACAGGGGAACTATGGCTACACCTTC. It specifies CASSPLGQGNYGYTF.

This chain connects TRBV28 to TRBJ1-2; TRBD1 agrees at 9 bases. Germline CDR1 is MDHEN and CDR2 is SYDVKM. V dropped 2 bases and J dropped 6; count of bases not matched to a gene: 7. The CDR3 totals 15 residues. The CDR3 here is CASSLVTGGMNGYTF. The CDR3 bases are TGTGCCAGCAGTTTAGTGACAGGGGGTATGAATGGCTACACCTTC.

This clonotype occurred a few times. The CDR3 protein is CSAYQQEGEETQYF. In nucleotides, the CDR3 is TGCAGTGCTTACCAACAGGAGGGGGAAGAGACCCAGTACTTC. The V gene is TRBV20-1, the J gene TRBJ2-5; D may correspond to TRBD1 or TRBD2 (6 bases each). Germline V gene lookup returns CDR1 DFQATT and CDR2 SNEGSKA (reference sequence). The CDR3 contains 14 residues. The V and J ends lost 5 bases and 3 bases respectively, with 16 bases between them.

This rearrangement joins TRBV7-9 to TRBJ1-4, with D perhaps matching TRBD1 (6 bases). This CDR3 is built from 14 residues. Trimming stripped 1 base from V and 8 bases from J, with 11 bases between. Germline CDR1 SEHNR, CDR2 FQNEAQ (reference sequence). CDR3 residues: CASSLEQGGEKLFF. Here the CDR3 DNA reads TGTGCCAGCAGCTTAGAACAGGGCGGAGAAAAACTGTTTTTT.

CDR3 nucleotide sequence: TGTGCCAGCAGTTGCATTGGACAGCCCTATGGCTACACCTTC. Translation gives CASSCIGQPYGYTF. The chain has TRBV27 and TRBJ1-2, with D possibly matching TRBD1 (6 bases). The CDR3 length is 14 residues. The V end lost 4 bases, the J end lost 4 bases, and 13 bases lay between the germline ends. Germline-derived CDR1 and CDR2 are MNHEY and SMNVEV (reference sequence).

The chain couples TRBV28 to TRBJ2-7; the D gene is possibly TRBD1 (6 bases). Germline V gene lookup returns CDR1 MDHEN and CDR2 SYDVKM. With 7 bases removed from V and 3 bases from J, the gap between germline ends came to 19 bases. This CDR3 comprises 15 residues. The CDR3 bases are TGTGCCAGCAAGGGGTTGGGTCAGGGGCGCTACGAGCAGTACTTC. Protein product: CASKGLGQGRYEQYF.

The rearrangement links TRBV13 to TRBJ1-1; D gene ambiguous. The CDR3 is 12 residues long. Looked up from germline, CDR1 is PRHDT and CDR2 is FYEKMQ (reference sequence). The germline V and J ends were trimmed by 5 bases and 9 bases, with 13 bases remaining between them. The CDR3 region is CASSLVGNKAFF. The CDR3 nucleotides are TGTGCCAGCAGCCTGGTGGGCAATAAAGCTTTCTTT.

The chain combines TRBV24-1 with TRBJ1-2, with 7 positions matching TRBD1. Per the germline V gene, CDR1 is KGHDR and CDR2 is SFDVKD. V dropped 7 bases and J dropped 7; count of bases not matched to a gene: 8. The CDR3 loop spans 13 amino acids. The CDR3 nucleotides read TGTGCCACCAGACCCGGACAGGAGACTGGCTACACCTTC. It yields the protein CATRPGQETGYTF.

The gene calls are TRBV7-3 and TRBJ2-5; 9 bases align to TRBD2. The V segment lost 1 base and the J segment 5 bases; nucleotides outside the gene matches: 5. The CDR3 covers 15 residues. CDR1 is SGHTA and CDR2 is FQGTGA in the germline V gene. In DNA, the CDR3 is TGTGCCAGCAGCTTAAGCGGGGGGGGCGAGGAGACCCAGTACTTC. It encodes CASSLSGGGEETQYF.

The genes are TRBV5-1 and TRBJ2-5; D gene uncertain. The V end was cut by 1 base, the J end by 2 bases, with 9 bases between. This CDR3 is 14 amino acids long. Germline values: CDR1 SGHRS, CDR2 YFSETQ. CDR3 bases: TGCGCCAGCAGCTTGAGCCAGGTACAAGAGACCCAGTACTTC. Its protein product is CASSLSQVQETQYF. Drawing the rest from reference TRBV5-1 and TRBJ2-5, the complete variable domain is KAGVTQTPRYLIKTRGQQVTLSCSPISGHRSVSWYQQTPGQGLQFLFEYFSETQRNKGNFPGRFSGRQFSNSRSEMNVSTLELGDSALYLCASSLSQVQETQYFGPGTRLLVL.

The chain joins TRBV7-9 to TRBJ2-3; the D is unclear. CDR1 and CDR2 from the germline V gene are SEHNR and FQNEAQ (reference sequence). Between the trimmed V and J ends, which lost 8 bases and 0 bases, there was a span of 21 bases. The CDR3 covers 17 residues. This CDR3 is CASRWGDSGPSTDTQYF. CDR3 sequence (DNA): TGTGCCAGCCGCTGGGGTGATTCGGGCCCTAGCACAGATACGCAGTATTTT. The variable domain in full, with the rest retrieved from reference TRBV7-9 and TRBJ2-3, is DTGVSQNPRHKITKRGQNVTFRCDPISEHNRLYWYRQTLGQGPEFLTYFQNEAQLEKSRLLSDRFSAERPKGSFSTLEIQRTEQGDSAMYLCASRWGDSGPSTDTQYFGPGTRLTVL.

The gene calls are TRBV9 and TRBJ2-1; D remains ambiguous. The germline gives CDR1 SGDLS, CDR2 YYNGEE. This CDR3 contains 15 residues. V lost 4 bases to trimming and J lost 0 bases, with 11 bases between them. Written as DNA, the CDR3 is TGTGCCAGCAGCCCCCCGCCGAACTCCTACAATGAGCAGTTCTTC. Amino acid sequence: CASSPPPNSYNEQFF.

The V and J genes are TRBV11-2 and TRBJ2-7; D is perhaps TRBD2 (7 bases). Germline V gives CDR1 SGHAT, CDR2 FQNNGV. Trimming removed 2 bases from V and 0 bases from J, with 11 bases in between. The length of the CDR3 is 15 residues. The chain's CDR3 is CASSLSGGYSYEQYF. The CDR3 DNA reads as TGTGCCAGCAGCTTATCGGGGGGCTACTCCTACGAGCAGTACTTC.

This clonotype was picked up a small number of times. In DNA, the CDR3 is TGCAGTGCTAGATACTCGGGGGGATTCCAAGAGACCCAGTACTTC. It encodes CSARYSGGFQETQYF. The gene calls are TRBV20-1 and TRBJ2-5; TRBD2 aligns across 7 bases. CDR1 is DFQATT and CDR2 is SNEGSKA in the germline V gene (reference sequence). V gave up 2 bases and J gave up 1 base; unmatched junction bases: 7. This CDR3 has 15 residues.

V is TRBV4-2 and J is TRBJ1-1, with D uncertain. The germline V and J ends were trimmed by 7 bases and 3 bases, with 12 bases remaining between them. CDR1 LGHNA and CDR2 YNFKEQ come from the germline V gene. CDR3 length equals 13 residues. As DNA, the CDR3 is TGTGCCAGCACCCATGGGGTCGACACTGAAGCTTTCTTT. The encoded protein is CASTHGVDTEAFF.

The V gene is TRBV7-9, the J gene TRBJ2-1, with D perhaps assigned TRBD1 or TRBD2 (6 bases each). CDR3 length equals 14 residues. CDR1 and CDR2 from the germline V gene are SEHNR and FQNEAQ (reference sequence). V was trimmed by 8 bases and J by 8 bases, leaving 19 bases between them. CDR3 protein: CASGGEGWRDEQFF. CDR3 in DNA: TGTGCCAGCGGGGGCGAGGGGTGGAGGGATGAGCAGTTCTTC.

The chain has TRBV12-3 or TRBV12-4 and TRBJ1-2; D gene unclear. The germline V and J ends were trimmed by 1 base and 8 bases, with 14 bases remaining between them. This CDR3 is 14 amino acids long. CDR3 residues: CASSLEGLLKGYTF. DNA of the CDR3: TGTGCCAGCAGTTTAGAGGGTCTTTTAAAGGGCTACACCTTC.

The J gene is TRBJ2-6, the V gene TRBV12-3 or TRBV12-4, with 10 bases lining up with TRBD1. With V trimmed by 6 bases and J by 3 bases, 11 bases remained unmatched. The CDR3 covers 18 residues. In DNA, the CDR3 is TGTGCCAGCAGAAAAATGGGACAGGGGACGAATGGGGCCAACGTCCTGACTTTC. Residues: CASRKMGQGTNGANVLTF.

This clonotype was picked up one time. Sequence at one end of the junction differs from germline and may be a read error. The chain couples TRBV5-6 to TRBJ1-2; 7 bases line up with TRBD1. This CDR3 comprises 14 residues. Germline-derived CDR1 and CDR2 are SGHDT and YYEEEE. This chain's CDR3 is CASSERQGPYGHTF. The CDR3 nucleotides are TGTGCCAGCAGCGAACGACAGGGACCCTATGGCCACACCTTC.

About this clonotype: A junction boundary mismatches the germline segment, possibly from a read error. CDR3 DNA: TGCAGCGTTGTAACCGGGACAGGGGGCGAAAAACCGTTTTTT. Protein product: CSVVTGTGGEKPFF. J is TRBJ1-4 and V is TRBV29-1; 12 bases agree with TRBD1. Germline loops: CDR1 SQVTM, CDR2 ANQGSEA. The CDR3 length is 14 residues. Variable domain in full (rest from reference TRBV29-1 and TRBJ1-4): SAVISQKPSRDICQRGTSLTIQCQVDSQVTMMFWYRQQPGQSLTLIATANQGSEATYESGFVIDKFPISRPNLTFSTLTVSNMSPEDSSIYLCSVVTGTGGEKPFFGSGTQLSVL.

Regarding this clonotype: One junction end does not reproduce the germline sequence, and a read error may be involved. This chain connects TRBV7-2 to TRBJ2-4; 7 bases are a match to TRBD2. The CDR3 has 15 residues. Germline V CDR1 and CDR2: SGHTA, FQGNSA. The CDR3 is CASSLALSREEAQYF. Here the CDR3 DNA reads TGTGCCAGCAGCCTAGCCTTAAGTCGGGAGGAGGCTCAGTACTTC.

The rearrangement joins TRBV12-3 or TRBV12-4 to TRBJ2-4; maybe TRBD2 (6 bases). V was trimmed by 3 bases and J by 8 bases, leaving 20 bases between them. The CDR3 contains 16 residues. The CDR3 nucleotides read TGTGCCAGCAGTTTGGTTCAAGGCTCCCCGGGGGACATTCAGTACTTC. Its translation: CASSLVQGSPGDIQYF.